This T cell receptor (beta chain) was sequenced during a study of blood T cells in healthy people across ages. A J-beta primer mix and a sample-barcoded 5' primer were used in a second PCR of roughly 7 to 12 cycles. Sequencing of every sample gave 3 million or more CDR3-containing paired-end reads. TCRdb called the 5' RACE reads again in MiXCR, with one record for every CDR3 protein. The sample has fewer than 800,000 distinct CDR3 sequences, about 25% seen once; the top ten hold roughly a tenth. Per individual sample, total RNA of at least 5.5 micrograms was extracted. Germline V gene data show CDR1 as SGHDN and CDR2 as FVKESK. V gave up 0 bases and J gave up 2 bases, with 12 bases separating them. This CDR3 is built from 16 residues. In the case of this clonotype: Its specificity is unknown.

General study points: Investigators treated diversity estimates from one million T cells as underestimates.

The sample was also reused in another study, on T cells of mothers and their children. That publication notes: T cell clones that were persistent and microchimeric went undetected.

The chain has TRBV14 and TRBJ2-3; D might be TRBD1 (5 bases). The sequence came from a boy younger than 18 in good health. The sample taken for sequencing was blood. The CDR3 spells CASSQDGAGHTDTQYF. The CDR3 DNA follows: TGTGCCAGCAGCCAAGATGGAGCAGGGCACACAGATACGCAGTATTTT.